The 26 T cell receptor beta chains listed next were all sequenced from one sample in a study of OX40 agonist ivuxolimab in advanced cancers. The protocol was immunoSEQ multiplex PCR, while the TCRdb copy is restricted to in-frame clones and leaves out a portion. The sample includes about 84,000 clones, nearly 95% of them seen just once. The material was CD4+ or CD8+ T cells sorted from blood, obtained in a trial of the OX40 agonist ivuxolimab. Receptors were obtained from an adult with an advanced solid tumor such as melanoma, head and neck, liver or kidney cancer.

This chain links TRBV4-3 with TRBJ2-7, with 7 nucleotides matching TRBD1. Germline CDR1 and CDR2: LGHNA and YSLEER. This CDR3 has 14 amino acids. Trimming at V came to 2 bases and at J to 3 bases, leaving 4 bases not matched to a gene. The CDR3, as DNA: TGCGCCAGCAGCCAATCCGGACAGGACTACGAGCAGTACTTC. The encoded protein is CASSQSGQDYEQYF.

The chain couples TRBV6-1 to TRBJ2-7; tentatively, D is TRBD1 (5 bases). The CDR3 spans 16 residues. V shed 1 base and J shed 2 bases, with 15 bases lying between them. From germline, CDR1 is MNHNS and CDR2 SASEGT. For the CDR3, the DNA is TGTGCCAGCAGTGAAGAAATGTTCAGGGCCCCCTACGAGCAGTACTTC. Translation: CASSEEMFRAPYEQYF.

As regards this clone: One end of the junction does not line up with germline, which may come from a read error. The chain carries TRBV6-1 and TRBJ2-3; D ambiguous. The CDR3 spans 13 residues. Germline CDR1 reads MNHNS; CDR2 reads SASEGT. DNA of the CDR3: TGTGCCAGCAGTGCCCTAGGCACTGATACGCAGTATTTT. This codes for CASSALGTDTQYF.

The chain joins TRBV5-5 to TRBJ2-3; TRBD2 matches at 7 bases. Germline V gives CDR1 SGHKS, CDR2 YYEKEE (reference sequence). This CDR3 contains 16 residues. The J segment lost 3 bases and the V segment lost 4 bases, leaving 11 bases of the junction unmatched. The CDR3 nucleotides are TGTGCCAGCAGCCCCACTCATTGGCGGGAGACAGATACGCAGTATTTT. This translates into CASSPTHWRETDTQYF.

This clone was seen once. The V gene is TRBV12-5, the J gene TRBJ2-1; 8 bases are a match to TRBD2. V was clipped by 3 bases and J by 4 bases; unmatched bases: 8. The germline V gene has CDR1 LGHNT and CDR2 FRNRAP. The CDR3 is made up of 16 amino acids. CDR3 protein: CASGFQTSDHYNEQFF. The CDR3 DNA reads TGTGCTAGTGGTTTTCAGACTAGCGACCATTACAATGAGCAGTTCTTC.

The genes are TRBV27 and TRBJ2-1; unclear D gene. V lost 4 bases, J lost 5 bases, and 12 bases lay in between. CDR1 is MNHEY and CDR2 is SMNVEV in the germline V gene (reference sequence). This CDR3 has 14 amino acids. CDR3 sequence (DNA): TGTGCCAGCAGTTCCGGATCGGCCCACAATGAGCAGTTCTTC. Encoded protein: CASSSGSAHNEQFF.

V is TRBV7-8 and J is TRBJ2-3; D unclear. The V gene lost 2 bases and the J gene lost 1 base, with 1 base spanning the gap. The length of the CDR3 is 12 residues. Germline loops: CDR1 SGHVS, CDR2 FQNEAQ. The DNA for the CDR3 is TGTGCCAGCAGCTTACGCACAGATACGCAGTATTTT. It is translated as CASSLRTDTQYF.

The chain combines TRBV7-2 with TRBJ1-5; 8 bases align to TRBD1. Germline trimming cut 1 base from V and 4 bases from J; bases unmatched to any gene: 0. CDR3 size: 14 residues. Germline CDR1 reads SGHTA; CDR2 reads FQGNSA. The CDR3 nucleotides are TGTGCCAGCAGCTTAGGGACAGGGAATCAGCCCCAGCATTTT. Residues: CASSLGTGNQPQHF.

The V call is TRBV29-1, the J call TRBJ1-2, with D perhaps TRBD1 (6 bases). Trimming removed 5 bases at V and 2 bases at J, with 12 bases between. The CDR3 totals 13 residues. Germline V gene lookup returns CDR1 SQVTM and CDR2 ANQGSEA. CDR3 protein: CSVPGVWNYGYTF. The DNA for the CDR3 is TGCAGCGTTCCAGGGGTTTGGAACTATGGCTACACCTTC.

The chain links TRBV9 to TRBJ1-1, with a tentative D call TRBD1 (5 bases). The CDR3 runs 15 residues. CDR1 is SGDLS, CDR2 YYNGEE, per germline. Trimming took 2 bases from V and 4 from J, leaving 15 bases between them. The CDR3 region has the DNA TGTGCCAGCAGCGTCGGGGACTCGGCGGCCACTGAAGCTTTCTTT. This sequence encodes CASSVGDSAATEAFF. The full variable domain, in which reference TRBV9 and TRBJ1-1 provide the parts outside the CDR3, is DSGVTQTPKHLITATGQRVTLRCSPRSGDLSVYWYQQSLDQGLQFLIQYYNGEERAKGNILERFSAQQFPDLHSELNLSSLELGDSALYFCASSVGDSAATEAFFGQGTRLTVV.

The chain combines TRBV13 with TRBJ2-1, with 12 bases matching TRBD1. The CDR3 runs 15 residues. Germline CDR1 PRHDT, CDR2 FYEKMQ (reference sequence). J gave up 7 bases and V 5 bases, and 6 bases lay outside the gene matches. CDR3 nucleotide sequence: TGTGCCAGCAGCCACCGGGACAGGGGGCTTAATGAGCAGTTCTTC. Translated, it gives CASSHRDRGLNEQFF. The entire variable domain, with the rest obtained from reference TRBV13 and TRBJ2-1, is as follows: AAGVIQSPRHLIKEKRETATLKCYPIPRHDTVYWYQQGPGQDPQFLISFYEKMQSDKGSIPDRFSAQQFSDYHSELNMSSLELGDSALYFCASSHRDRGLNEQFFGPGTRLTVL.

The chain is built from TRBV6-5 and TRBJ2-5; D might be TRBD2 (5 bases). Germline CDR1 MNHEY, CDR2 SVGAGI. The V end lost 1 base, the J end lost 4 bases, and 10 bases lay between the germline ends. The CDR3 loop spans 14 amino acids. In DNA form, the CDR3 reads TGTGCCAGCAGTTACTATGGAGGCGGAGAGACCCAGTACTTC. It encodes CASSYYGGGETQYF.

The rearrangement uses TRBV10-3 and TRBJ2-1; 7 nucleotides line up with TRBD1. The junction had 5 bases not matched to a gene; V was cut back by 0 bases and J by 3 bases. The CDR3 has 16 amino acids. Per the germline V gene, CDR1 is ENHRY and CDR2 is SYGVKD. CDR3 amino acids: CAISESSQGSYNEQFF. CDR3 nucleotide sequence: TGTGCCATCAGTGAGTCGTCACAGGGGAGCTACAATGAGCAGTTCTTC.

On this clone itself: The sample contains more than one DNA sequence encoding this CDR3. J is TRBJ2-1 and V is TRBV13; no reliable D call. Trimming removed 0 bases at V and 7 bases at J, with 1 base between. Germline CDR1 and CDR2: PRHDT and FYEKMQ (reference sequence). The CDR3 spans 11 residues. The CDR3 nucleotides read TGTGCCAGCAGCTTAGGAAATGAGCAGTTCTTC. This encodes CASSLGNEQFF.

The chain joins TRBV5-1 to TRBJ2-2; 8 bases line up with TRBD2. After removal of 4 bases from V and 4 bases from J, the junction contained 15 bases not matched to a gene. This CDR3 region has 18 residues. The germline V gene encodes CDR1 SGHRS and CDR2 YFSETQ. The CDR3 nucleotides are TGCGCCAGCAGCCCGGGACTGGCCGCGGGGGGTGGCACCGGGGAGCTGTTTTTT. Its protein is CASSPGLAAGGGTGELFF.

The chain has TRBV29-1 and TRBJ1-2, with D perhaps TRBD1 (5 bases). Germline V gene lookup returns CDR1 SQVTM and CDR2 ANQGSEA. This CDR3 spans 12 amino acids. Trimming pared 4 bases from V and 7 bases from J, leaving 13 bases between. Here the CDR3 reads CSVVDGGPGYTF. CDR3 nucleotides: TGCAGCGTTGTCGATGGGGGTCCTGGCTACACCTTC. Supplemented by reference TRBV29-1 and TRBJ1-2, the full variable domain reads SAVISQKPSRDICQRGTSLTIQCQVDSQVTMMFWYRQQPGQSLTLIATANQGSEATYESGFVIDKFPISRPNLTFSTLTVSNMSPEDSSIYLCSVVDGGPGYTFGSGTRLTVV.

This clone was found once. The chain combines TRBV9 with TRBJ1-2; 7 bases align to TRBD1. V trimming: 4 bases; J trimming: 0 bases; junction bases outside the gene matches: 12. Germline V gene sequence: CDR1 SGDLS, CDR2 YYNGEE. The CDR3 has 17 residues. The CDR3 sequence is CASSPTPRQGANYGYTF. CDR3 nucleotides: TGTGCCAGCAGCCCGACCCCCCGACAGGGAGCTAACTATGGCTACACCTTC.

This chain uses TRBV15 with TRBJ2-7; TRBD2 matches at 10 bases. Germline trimming cut 5 bases from V and 9 bases from J; bases unmatched to any gene: 4. Germline CDR1 is LNHNV and CDR2 is YYDKDF (reference sequence). The CDR3 sequence is 12 residues long. The CDR3 bases are TGTGCCACCAGCGCTAGCGGGAGTGTGCAGTACTTC. Translating it yields CATSASGSVQYF. Complete variable domain (other parts from reference TRBV15 and TRBJ2-7): DAMVIQNPRYQVTQFGKPVTLSCSQTLNHNVMYWYQQKSSQAPKLLFHYYDKDFNNEADTPDNFQSRRPNTSFCFLDIRSPGLGDTAMYLCATSASGSVQYFGPGTRLTVT.

The chain uses TRBV6-1 and TRBJ1-5; D gene unclear. The CDR3 is 12 amino acids. Trimming took off 2 bases at V and 6 bases at J, with 5 bases between the two ends. Germline lookup yields CDR1 MNHNS and CDR2 SASEGT. CDR3 residues: CASSESPQPQHF. CDR3 DNA sequence: TGTGCCAGCAGTGAAAGCCCTCAGCCCCAGCATTTT.

The V gene is TRBV7-9, the J gene TRBJ1-5, with D perhaps matching TRBD1 (5 bases). CDR1 is SEHNR, CDR2 FQNEAQ, per germline (reference sequence). V dropped 5 bases and J dropped 3 bases, with 8 bases sitting between them. CDR3 length: 13 residues. The CDR3, as DNA: TGTGCCAGCAGCGCAGGGTACAATCAGCCCCAGCATTTT. Translating gives CASSAGYNQPQHF.

V gene TRBV6-5 combines with J gene TRBJ2-7, with 8 nucleotides matching TRBD1. Germline loops: CDR1 MNHEY, CDR2 SVGAGI. This CDR3 has 15 residues. With 5 bases clipped from V and 3 bases from J, the junction kept 9 bases outside the gene matches. The CDR3 protein is CASSTGGLNIYEQYF. CDR3 DNA sequence: TGTGCCAGCAGTACAGGGGGACTTAATATCTACGAGCAGTACTTC.

The chain has TRBV6-5 and TRBJ2-7, with D possibly TRBD1 on 5 matching bases. The germline gives CDR1 MNHEY, CDR2 SVGAGI. The CDR3 is 14 residues long. V lost 7 bases, J lost 2 bases, and 15 bases lay in between. The CDR3 region is CASKGQGETYEQYF. The CDR3, as DNA: TGTGCCAGCAAAGGACAAGGGGAAACCTACGAGCAGTACTTC.

The rearrangement links TRBV9 to TRBJ1-2; TRBD1 is a possible D gene (5 bases). The CDR3 is 15 residues long. Germline assignment: CDR1 SGDLS and CDR2 YYNGEE. Trimming took 0 bases from V and 4 from J, leaving 13 bases between them. CDR3 in DNA: TGTGCCAGCAGCGTAGTGGATAGGGGTGGCTATGGCTACACCTTC. This translates into CASSVVDRGGYGYTF. The whole variable domain, remainder taken from reference TRBV9 and TRBJ1-2, is DSGVTQTPKHLITATGQRVTLRCSPRSGDLSVYWYQQSLDQGLQFLIQYYNGEERAKGNILERFSAQQFPDLHSELNLSSLELGDSALYFCASSVVDRGGYGYTFGSGTRLTVV.

J is TRBJ1-3 and V is TRBV4-3; the D is unclear. V gave up 0 bases and J gave up 1 base, with 13 bases separating them. This CDR3 has 17 residues. Germline CDR1 LGHNA, CDR2 YSLEER. This CDR3 is CASSQDERAGSGNTIYF. The CDR3 DNA reads as TGCGCCAGCAGCCAAGATGAGAGGGCCGGTTCTGGAAACACCATATATTTT.

This clone was detected a few times. The chain employs TRBV2 and TRBJ1-2; D remains unclear. The CDR3 consists of 12 residues. CDR1 SNHLY and CDR2 FYNNEI come from the germline V gene. V dropped 2 bases and J dropped 6 bases, with 7 bases sitting between them. The chain's CDR3 is CASSEYGDGYTF. CDR3 nucleotide sequence: TGTGCCAGCAGTGAATACGGGGATGGCTACACCTTC.

V is TRBV6-6 and J is TRBJ2-1; TRBD2 might be the D (5 bases). Trimming took 0 bases from V and 4 from J, leaving 13 bases between them. The length of the CDR3 is 16 residues. Per the germline V gene, CDR1 is MNHNY and CDR2 is SVGAGI (reference sequence). The CDR3 loop is CASSYSIGGRYNEQFF. The CDR3 DNA is TGTGCCAGCAGTTACTCGATCGGAGGAAGGTACAATGAGCAGTTCTTC.